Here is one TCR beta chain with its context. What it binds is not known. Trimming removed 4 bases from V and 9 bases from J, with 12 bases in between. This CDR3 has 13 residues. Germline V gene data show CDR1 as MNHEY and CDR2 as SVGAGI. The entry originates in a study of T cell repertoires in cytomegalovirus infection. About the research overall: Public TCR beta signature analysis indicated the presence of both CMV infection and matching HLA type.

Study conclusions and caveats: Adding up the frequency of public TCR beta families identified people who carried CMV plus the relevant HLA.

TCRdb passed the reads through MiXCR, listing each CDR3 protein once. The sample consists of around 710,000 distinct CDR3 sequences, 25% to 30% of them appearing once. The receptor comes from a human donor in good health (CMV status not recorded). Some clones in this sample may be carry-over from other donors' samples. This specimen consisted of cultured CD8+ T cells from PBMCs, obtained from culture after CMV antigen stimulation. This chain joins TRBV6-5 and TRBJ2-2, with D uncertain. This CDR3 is CASSLARGRELFF. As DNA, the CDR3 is TGTGCCAGCAGTTTGGCCCGAGGTCGGGAGCTGTTTTTT.